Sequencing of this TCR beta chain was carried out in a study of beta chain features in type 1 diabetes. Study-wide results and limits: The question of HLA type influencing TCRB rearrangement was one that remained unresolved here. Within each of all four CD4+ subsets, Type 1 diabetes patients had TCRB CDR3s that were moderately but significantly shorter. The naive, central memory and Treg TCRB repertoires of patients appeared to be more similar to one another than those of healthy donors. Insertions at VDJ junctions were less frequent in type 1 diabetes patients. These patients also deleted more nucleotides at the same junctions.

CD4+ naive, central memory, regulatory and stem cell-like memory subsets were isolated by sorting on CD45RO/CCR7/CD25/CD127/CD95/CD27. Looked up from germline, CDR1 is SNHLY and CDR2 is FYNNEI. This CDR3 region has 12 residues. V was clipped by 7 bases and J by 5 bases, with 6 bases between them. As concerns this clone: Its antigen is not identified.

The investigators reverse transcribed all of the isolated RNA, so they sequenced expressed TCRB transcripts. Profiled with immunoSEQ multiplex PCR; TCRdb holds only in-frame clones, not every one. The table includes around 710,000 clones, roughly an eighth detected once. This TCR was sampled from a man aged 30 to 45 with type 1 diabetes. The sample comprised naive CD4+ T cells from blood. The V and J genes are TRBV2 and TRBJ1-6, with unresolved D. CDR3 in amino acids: CASTDDNSPLHF. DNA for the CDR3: TGTGCCAGCACCGACGATAATTCACCCCTCCACTTT. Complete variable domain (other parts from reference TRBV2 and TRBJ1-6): EPEVTQTPSHQVTQMGQEVILRCVPISNHLYFYWYRQILGQKVEFLVSFYNNEISEKSEIFDDQFSVERPDGSNFTLKIRSTKLEDSAMYFCASTDDNSPLHFGNGTRLTVT.